A single sample is the source of the 13 T cell receptor beta chains below, sequenced in a study of Graves' ophthalmopathy and Graves' hyperthyroidism. The authors amplified TCR beta CDR3 regions from RNA transcripts. An initial RT-PCR round employing HTBI primers preceded a second-round multiplex PCR. TCRdb passed the multiplex PCR reads through MiXCR, listing each CDR3 protein once. This repertoire shows fewer than 350,000 distinct CDR3 sequences, roughly 15% found once; its top ten account for around an eighth. What was sequenced was peripheral blood. The receptors originated from an adult man with Graves' ophthalmopathy.

This clonotype was picked up many times. V gene TRBV5-1 combines with J gene TRBJ2-7; 7 positions agree with TRBD2. CDR1 and CDR2 from the germline V gene are SGHRS and YFSETQ. Trimming cost V 7 bases and J 2 bases; bases outside gene matches: 6. The CDR3 consists of 13 residues. The CDR3 DNA follows: TGCGCCAGCGGCCCGGGGGGAGCCTACGAGCAGTACTTC. Its protein product is CASGPGGAYEQYF.

This clonotype was detected many times. The chain couples TRBV7-9 to TRBJ1-1; 10 bases match TRBD1. Trimming took 5 bases from V and 10 from J; bases not matched to a gene: 1. This CDR3 contains 11 residues. The germline CDR1 and CDR2 sequences are SEHNR and FQNEAQ (reference sequence). For the CDR3, the DNA is TGTGCCAGCAGCCGGACAGGGGGAGCTTTCTTT. Protein sequence: CASSRTGGAFF. Full variable domain (outside the CDR3, taken from reference TRBV7-9 and TRBJ1-1): DTGVSQNPRHKITKRGQNVTFRCDPISEHNRLYWYRQTLGQGPEFLTYFQNEAQLEKSRLLSDRFSAERPKGSFSTLEIQRTEQGDSAMYLCASSRTGGAFFGQGTRLTVV.

V and J are TRBV30 and TRBJ2-7; TRBD1 matches at 10 bases. The length of the CDR3 is 16 residues. Germline V CDR1 and CDR2: GTSNPN, SVGIG (reference sequence). V shed 1 base, J shed 4 bases, and the junction held 10 bases outside the gene matches. The CDR3 DNA sequence: TGTGCCTGGAGTGGAAAACCGGGACAGGGGTTTTACGAGCAGTACTTC. Translation gives CAWSGKPGQGFYEQYF.

This clonotype was seen a handful of times. The rearrangement joins TRBV20-1 to TRBJ2-5; 8 nucleotides align to TRBD1. This CDR3 spans 15 amino acids. Losses at the gene ends were 4 bases for V and 7 bases for J; bases not matched to a gene: 14. Per germline, CDR1 DFQATT and CDR2 SNEGSKA (reference sequence). As DNA, the CDR3 is TGCAGTGCTACCCGGACAGGGTCTGAGGATAGGACCCAGTACTTC. Translating it yields CSATRTGSEDRTQYF.

This clonotype was picked up many times. The chain combines TRBV5-1 with TRBJ1-1; 7 bases fit TRBD1. Germline V gene lookup returns CDR1 SGHRS and CDR2 YFSETQ. The CDR3 is 14 residues long. V gave up 4 bases and J gave up 6 bases; unmatched junction bases: 9. The CDR3 coding sequence is TGCGCCAGCAGCGTAGGGGGCGGTACCGCTGAAGCTTTCTTT. Protein: CASSVGGGTAEAFF.

This clonotype appeared many times. The chain uses TRBV2 and TRBJ1-1; no reliable D call. Trimming removed 1 base at V and 5 bases at J, with 8 bases between. The germline V gene encodes CDR1 SNHLY and CDR2 FYNNEI. The CDR3 extends over 13 amino acids. The CDR3 reads CASSEVWRTEAFF. The CDR3 DNA reads TGTGCCAGCAGTGAAGTGTGGAGGACTGAAGCTTTCTTT. Based on the CDR3 plus reference TRBV2 and TRBJ1-1, the full variable domain is EPEVTQTPSHQVTQMGQEVILRCVPISNHLYFYWYRQILGQKVEFLVSFYNNEISEKSEIFDDQFSVERPDGSNFTLKIRSTKLEDSAMYFCASSEVWRTEAFFGQGTRLTVV.

This clonotype was detected many times. This sequence joins TRBV9 and TRBJ2-7; 8 bases are shared with TRBD2. The CDR3 is 18 amino acids. After removal of 0 bases from V and 4 bases from J, the junction contained 15 bases not matched to a gene. In germline, CDR1 is SGDLS, CDR2 YYNGEE. The CDR3 here is CASSVGDRTSRVPYEQYF. The CDR3 coding sequence is TGTGCCAGCAGCGTAGGGGACCGGACTAGCAGAGTTCCTTACGAGCAGTACTTC.

This clonotype showed up many times. The rearrangement joins TRBV2 to TRBJ2-2; no firm D call. The V gene's germline CDR1 is SNHLY and CDR2 FYNNEI. The CDR3 has 12 residues. Between the trimmed V and J ends, which lost 5 bases and 3 bases, there was a span of 4 bases. As DNA, the CDR3 is TGTGCCAGCAGTAGACACACCGGGGAGCTGTTTTTT. This gives the protein CASSRHTGELFF.

The chain joins TRBV18 to TRBJ1-1; a possible D gene is TRBD1 (5 bases). CDR3 length equals 16 residues. Germline CDR1 is KGHSH and CDR2 is LQKENI. The V end was cut by 0 bases, the J end by 0 bases, with 11 bases between. As DNA, the CDR3 is TGTGCCAGCTCACCACCGGTTGGGGGTCTGAACACTGAAGCTTTCTTT. This sequence encodes CASSPPVGGLNTEAFF.

In this sample, this clonotype turned up many times. This sequence joins TRBV20-1 and TRBJ2-7, with 10 bases fitting TRBD1. This CDR3 has 14 residues. Germline V gene data show CDR1 as DFQATT and CDR2 as SNEGSKA (reference sequence). With V trimmed by 6 bases and J by 5 bases, 10 bases remained unmatched. The CDR3 is CSAGNSGTGDEQYF. DNA of the CDR3: TGCAGTGCCGGGAACTCCGGGACAGGGGACGAGCAGTACTTC.

This clonotype occurred many times. The chain uses TRBV2 and TRBJ2-5; D unresolved. Looked up from germline, CDR1 is SNHLY and CDR2 is FYNNEI. Deletions cut 8 bases from V and 4 bases from J, with 11 bases between. CDR3 length: 12 residues. The CDR3 region has the DNA TGTGCCAGCGCCCTTCAGACAGAGACCCAGTACTTC. Translation: CASALQTETQYF. Full variable domain (rest looked up from reference TRBV2 and TRBJ2-5): EPEVTQTPSHQVTQMGQEVILRCVPISNHLYFYWYRQILGQKVEFLVSFYNNEISEKSEIFDDQFSVERPDGSNFTLKIRSTKLEDSAMYFCASALQTETQYFGPGTRLLVL.

This clonotype occurred many times. J is TRBJ1-2 and V is TRBV19; D possibly corresponds to TRBD1 (5 bases). This CDR3 region has 13 residues. Germline values: CDR1 LNHDA, CDR2 SQIVND (reference sequence). V was shortened by 3 bases and J by 6 bases, with 11 bases between the two germline ends. The DNA for the CDR3 is TGTGCCAGTAGTATTCAGGGCGCGCATGGCTACACCTTC. Encoded protein: CASSIQGAHGYTF. Drawing the rest from reference TRBV19 and TRBJ1-2, the complete variable domain is DGGITQSPKYLFRKEGQNVTLSCEQNLNHDAMYWYRQDPGQGLRLIYYSQIVNDFQKGDIAEGYSVSREKKESFPLTVTSAQKNPTAFYLCASSIQGAHGYTFGSGTRLTVV.

This clonotype has at least ten counts. The rearrangement links TRBV20-1 to TRBJ2-5; 11 nucleotides line up with TRBD1. After removal of 4 bases from V and 0 bases from J, the junction contained 13 bases not matched to a gene. Germline V gene lookup returns CDR1 DFQATT and CDR2 SNEGSKA (reference sequence). The CDR3 is made up of 18 amino acids. In DNA, the CDR3 is TGCAGTGCTACCCGGACAGGGGGCGATCTGTTATACCAAGAGACCCAGTACTTC. This codes for CSATRTGGDLLYQETQYF.